This T cell receptor (beta chain) was obtained from a study of CXCR3-negative and CXCR3-positive naive CD8 T cells. As for the study in general: Libraries each contributed about 1.5 +/- 0.3 million TRB reads, for around 140 million in total.

All TRB cDNA libraries came from 5' RACE performed with UMI labels. TCRdb processed the 5' RACE reads again and assigns one entry to each CDR3 protein, with no DNA. In total, the table holds 6,000 to 7,000 distinct CDR3 sequences. In terms of frequency, this clonotype is medium-sized. Its target is unknown. Germline V gene sequence: CDR1 DFQATT, CDR2 SNEGSKA (reference sequence). The CDR3 consists of 15 residues. General study points: Both of the naive subsets showed about the same high diversity, but memory CD8+ cells had much less. More hydrophobic TRB CDR3s were found in CXCR3-positive naive cells than in CXCR3-negative naive cells. Memory, not naive, CXCR3-negative and CXCR3-positive cells differed in TRBV-TRBJ usage.

What was sequenced was naive CXCR3+ CD8+ T cells from blood. Subset indicated: CD45RO-CCR7+CD27+CD95- naive CD8+ T cells expressing CXCR3 (TNR3+). The sequence derives from a human donor in good health. Some clones in this sample may be carry-over from other donors' samples. The chain links TRBV20-1 to TRBJ2-5. The CDR3 spells CSARDRSLGQETQYF.